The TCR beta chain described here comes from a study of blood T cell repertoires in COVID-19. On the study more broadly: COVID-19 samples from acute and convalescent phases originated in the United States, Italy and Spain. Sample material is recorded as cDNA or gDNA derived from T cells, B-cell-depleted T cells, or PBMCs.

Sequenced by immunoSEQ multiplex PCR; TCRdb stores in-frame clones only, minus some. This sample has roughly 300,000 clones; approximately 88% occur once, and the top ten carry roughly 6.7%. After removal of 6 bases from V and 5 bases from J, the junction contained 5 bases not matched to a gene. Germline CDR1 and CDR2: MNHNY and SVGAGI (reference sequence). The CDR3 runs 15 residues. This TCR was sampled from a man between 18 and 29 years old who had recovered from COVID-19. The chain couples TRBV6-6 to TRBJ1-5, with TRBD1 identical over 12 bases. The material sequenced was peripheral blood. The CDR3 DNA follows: TGTGCCAGCAGCCGGGGACAGGGGGCGGATCAGCCCCAGCATTTT. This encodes CASSRGQGADQPQHF.